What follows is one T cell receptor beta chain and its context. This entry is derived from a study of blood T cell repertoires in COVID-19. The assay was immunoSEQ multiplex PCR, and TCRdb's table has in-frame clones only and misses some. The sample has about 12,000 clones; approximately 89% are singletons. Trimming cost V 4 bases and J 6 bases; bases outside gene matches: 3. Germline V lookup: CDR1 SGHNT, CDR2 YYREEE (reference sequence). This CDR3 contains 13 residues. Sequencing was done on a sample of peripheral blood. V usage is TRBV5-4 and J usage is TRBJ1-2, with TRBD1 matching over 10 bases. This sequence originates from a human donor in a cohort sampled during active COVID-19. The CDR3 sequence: CASSRDRGDGYTF. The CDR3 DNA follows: TGTGCCAGCAGCCGGGACAGGGGCGATGGCTACACCTTC.